These T cell receptor beta chains were read from a single sample in a study of cytomegalovirus exposure and HLA in healthy donors. Some clones are missing from TCRdb's copy, which holds only in-frame ones; the method was immunoSEQ multiplex PCR. The sample records some 120,000 clones, approximately 81% being singletons. The sample consisted of PBMCs. The receptors come from a woman in her late teens or twenties in good health and CMV-seropositive. Both conserved end residues are part of each CDR3. A D gene is named only where the DNA matches it firmly. Clone size is not always given. Where it is, it says once, few, many or a class for expanded clones.

>TRBV4-1|-|-|TRBJ2-7
CASSLLDRSPYEQYF
TGCGCCAGCAGCCTATTGGACAGATCCCCCTACGAGCAGTACTTC
>TRBV6-5|-|TRBD1|TRBJ1-3
CASSSRTGLSGNTIYF
TGTGCCAGCAGTTCTCGGACAGGCCTCTCTGGAAACACCATATATTTT
>TRBV5-1|-|-|TRBJ2-7
CASSLTSSSFSYEQYF
TGCGCCAGCAGCCTAACCTCGTCCTCCTTCTCCTACGAGCAGTACTTC
>TRBV5-4|-|-|TRBJ1-2
CASSSGLQTGGYTF
TGTGCCAGCAGCTCGGGACTCCAAACCGGTGGCTACACCTTC
>TRBV2|-|TRBD2|TRBJ2-4
CASIARLAGLAKNIQYF
TGTGCCAGCATCGCCCGACTAGCGGGGCTAGCCAAAAACATTCAGTACTTC
>TRBV5-6|-|-|TRBJ2-7
CASSPTGIWTYEQYF
TGTGCCAGCAGCCCTACCGGGATTTGGACCTACGAGCAGTACTTC
>TRBV30|-|-|TRBJ1-6
CACPRAPKSPDSPLHF
TGTGCCTGTCCCAGGGCCCCCAAAAGTCCGGATTCCCCCCTCCACTTT
>TRBV2|-|TRBD1|TRBJ2-3
CASMTGGPDTQYF
TGTGCCAGCATGACAGGGGGTCCAGATACGCAGTATTTT
>TRBV6-5|-|-|TRBJ2-1
CASSTDRFNEQFF
TGTGCCAGCAGTACCGACAGGTTCAATGAGCAGTTCTTC
>TRBV4-2|-|-|TRBJ2-2
CASSLQSGSNTGELFF
TGTGCCAGCAGCCTGCAAAGCGGATCGAACACCGGGGAGCTGTTTTTT
>TRBV18|-|-|TRBJ2-7
CASSPSNRAYF
TGTGCCAGCTCACCATCAAACAGGGCCTACTTC
>TRBV30|-|-|TRBJ2-3
CAWSVQGSSTDTQYF
TGTGCCTGGAGTGTTCAGGGTTCTAGCACAGATACGCAGTATTTT
>TRBV28|-|-|TRBJ1-1
CASSEQGNTEAFF
TGTGCCAGCAGTGAACAGGGTAACACTGAAGCTTTCTTT
>TRBV7-3|-|-|TRBJ2-7
CASSLAGREHEQYF
TGTGCCAGCAGCTTGGCAGGGCGAGAGCACGAGCAGTACTTC
>TRBV6-1|-|TRBD1|TRBJ1-4
CASNRARGREKLFF
TGTGCCAGCAACAGGGCGAGGGGGCGCGAAAAACTGTTTTTT
>TRBV4-1|-|TRBD2|TRBJ2-2
CASSQGGLGATGELFF
TGCGCCAGCAGCCAAGGGGGACTAGGGGCCACCGGGGAGCTGTTTTTT
>TRBV27|-|TRBD1|TRBJ2-3
CASSTTRGLGDTQYF
TGTGCCAGCAGTACCACAAGGGGGCTGGGAGATACGCAGTATTTT
>TRBV5-1|-|-|TRBJ2-1
CASSLVDYNEQFF
TGCGCCAGCAGCTTGGTAGATTACAATGAGCAGTTCTTC
>TRBV4-1|-|-|TRBJ1-5
CASSQGLYSNQPQHF
TGCGCCAGCAGCCAAGGACTGTATAGCAATCAGCCCCAGCATTTT
>TRBV4-1|-|-|TRBJ1-5
CASSQGWASNQPQHF
TGCGCCAGCAGCCAAGGATGGGCTAGCAATCAGCCCCAGCATTTT
>TRBV19|-|TRBD1|TRBJ2-3
CASSISGTADTQYF
TGTGCCAGTAGTATATCCGGGACAGCAGATACGCAGTATTTT
>TRBV5-6|-|-|TRBJ1-5
CASSFGTHYSNQPQHF
TGTGCCAGCAGCTTCGGGACACATTATAGCAATCAGCCCCAGCATTTT
>TRBV27|once|-|TRBJ2-5
CASRPWRESETQYF
TGTGCCAGCAGGCCCTGGCGGGAATCAGAGACCCAGTACTTC
>TRBV5-4|few|-|TRBJ1-1
CASSLDRMNTEAFF
TGTGCCAGCAGCTTGGACAGAATGAACACTGAAGCTTTCTTT
>TRBV4-1|-|-|TRBJ2-7
CASSQLLASYEQYF
TGCGCCAGCAGCCAACTGCTAGCCTCCTACGAGCAGTACTTC
>TRBV7-3|-|TRBD1|TRBJ2-2
CASSPTGGAPGELFF
TGTGCCAGCAGCCCTACAGGGGGCGCCCCCGGGGAGCTGTTTTTT
>TRBV4-1|-|-|TRBJ1-3
CASSQEDSYTATGNTIYF
TGCGCCAGCAGCCAAGAGGACTCCTACACCGCCACTGGAAACACCATATATTTT
>TRBV6-6|-|TRBD1|TRBJ1-2
CASSYSWTGINYGYTF
TGTGCCAGCAGTTACTCCTGGACAGGAATAAACTATGGCTACACCTTC
>TRBV19|-|TRBD1|TRBJ2-5
CASSMGTGETQYF
TGTGCCAGTAGTATGGGGACAGGGGAGACCCAGTACTTC
>TRBV20-1|-|-|TRBJ1-1
CSAGDFDEAFF
TGCAGTGCTGGGGACTTCGATGAAGCTTTCTTT
>TRBV7-9|-|-|TRBJ2-1
CASSPRAGRRVEQFF
TGTGCCAGCAGCCCGAGGGCGGGGAGGAGGGTTGAGCAGTTCTTC
>TRBV30|once|TRBD1|TRBJ2-5
CAWSDLFSGTGQETQYF
TGTGCCTGGAGCGATTTATTCTCCGGGACAGGGCAAGAGACCCAGTACTTC
>TRBV19|-|-|TRBJ2-1
CASSITRGNEQFF
TGTGCCAGTAGTATCACTAGAGGCAATGAGCAGTTCTTC
>TRBV18|-|-|TRBJ2-3
CASSPNRVNTDTQYF
TGTGCCAGCTCGCCAAACAGGGTCAACACAGATACGCAGTATTTT
>TRBV30|-|TRBD1|TRBJ1-2
CDWTMDRTYGYNF
TGTGACTGGACAATGGACAGGACTTATGGCTACAACTTC
>TRBV7-9|-|-|TRBJ1-1
CASSHPREANTEAFF
TGTGCCAGCAGCCACCCGAGGGAGGCAAACACTGAAGCTTTCTTT
>TRBV7-9|-|TRBD2|TRBJ2-3
CASSRSGSTDTQYF
TGTGCCAGCAGCCGTAGCGGGAGCACAGATACGCAGTATTTT
>TRBV27|-|-|TRBJ1-5
CASRLRENQPQHF
TGTGCCAGCAGACTTAGGGAGAATCAGCCCCAGCATTTT
>TRBV19|-|TRBD1|TRBJ1-5
CASTGTGYQPQHF
TGTGCCAGTACGGGGACAGGGTATCAGCCCCAGCATTTT
>TRBV5-4|-|TRBD2|TRBJ2-5
CASSFEGGETQYF
TGTGCCAGCAGCTTTGAGGGAGGGGAGACCCAGTACTTC
>TRBV27|once|TRBD1|TRBJ1-2
CASSVTGDSYGYTF
TGTGCCAGCAGTGTAACAGGGGATTCCTATGGCTACACCTTC
>TRBV7-9|-|TRBD1|TRBJ1-5
CASRPNDRASQPQHF
TGTGCCAGCAGACCTAACGACAGGGCGAGTCAGCCCCAGCATTTT
>TRBV30|-|-|TRBJ2-2
CAWSGDTRVVELFF
TGTGCCTGGAGTGGGGACACCAGAGTTGTGGAGCTGTTTTTT
>TRBV6-1|-|-|TRBJ2-1
CAIKRDENEQFF
TGTGCCATCAAACGGGATGAGAATGAGCAGTTCTTC
>TRBV30|few|TRBD1|TRBJ1-1
CAWHRGQGSEAFF
TGTGCCTGGCATCGGGGACAGGGGAGTGAAGCTTTCTTT
>TRBV18|-|-|TRBJ2-7
CASSPGGGAYEQYF
TGTGCCAGCTCGCCAGGGGGGGGAGCCTACGAGCAGTACTTC
>TRBV5-1|-|TRBD1|TRBJ1-4
CASSPGQFATNEKLFF
TGCGCCAGCAGCCCGGGACAGTTTGCAACTAATGAAAAACTGTTTTTT